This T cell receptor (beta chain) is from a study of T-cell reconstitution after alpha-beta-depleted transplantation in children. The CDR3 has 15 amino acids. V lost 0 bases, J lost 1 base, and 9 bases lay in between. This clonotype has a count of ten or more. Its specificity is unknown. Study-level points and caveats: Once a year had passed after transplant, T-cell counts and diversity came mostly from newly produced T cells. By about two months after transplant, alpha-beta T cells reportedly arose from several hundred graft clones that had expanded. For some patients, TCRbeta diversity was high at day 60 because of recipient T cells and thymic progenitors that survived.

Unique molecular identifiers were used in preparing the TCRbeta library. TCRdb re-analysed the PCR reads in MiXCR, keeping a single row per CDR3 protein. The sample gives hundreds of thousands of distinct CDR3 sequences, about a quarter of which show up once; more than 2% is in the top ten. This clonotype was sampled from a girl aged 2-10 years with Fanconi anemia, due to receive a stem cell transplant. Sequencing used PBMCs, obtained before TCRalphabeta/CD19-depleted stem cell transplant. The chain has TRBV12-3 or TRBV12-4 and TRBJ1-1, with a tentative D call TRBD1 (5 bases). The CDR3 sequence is CASSLAGGRNTEAFF. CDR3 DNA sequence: TGTGCCAGCAGTTTAGCTGGGGGACGGAACACTGAAGCTTTCTTT.